The clone carrying this T cell receptor beta chain was counted between two and nine times. The data originate from a study of cytomegalovirus exposure and HLA in healthy donors. Looked up from germline, CDR1 is LNHDA and CDR2 is SQIVND (reference sequence). J was trimmed by 2 bases and V by 3 bases; bases with no gene match: 2. The CDR3 runs 14 residues. 60 Vbeta and 13 Jbeta primers were used in PCR. Assay used: immunoSEQ multiplex PCR; TCRdb lists only in-frame clones, some missing. Of about 100,000 clones listed, approximately 72% are singletons. The sequenced material came from PBMCs. The source is a male donor in good health and CMV-seropositive. The J gene is TRBJ2-7, the V gene TRBV19; 9 nucleotides line up with TRBD1. CDR3 residues: CASSMTGGAYEQYF. The CDR3 DNA reads TGTGCCAGTAGTATGACAGGGGGGGCCTACGAGCAGTACTTC.